This T cell receptor (beta chain) originates from a study of cytomegalovirus exposure and HLA in healthy donors. 60 Vbeta and 13 Jbeta primers were used in PCR. Per the study methods: In a later analysis, roughly 10 million of approximately 86 million unique beta chains occurred in at least two donors. TCRdb's copy holds only in-frame clones and misses some; the assay was immunoSEQ multiplex PCR. That table supplies the V and J calls and clone size; D and trimming were determined from the DNA. The repertoire has 200,000 to 250,000 clones, 65% to 80% of them found once; the top ten carry roughly a sixth. Overall study findings and caveats: It is likely that the observed cluster of highly shared sequence variants was a sequencing artifact. In an earlier analysis, productive rearrangement rates for most beta V segments clustered near 87% or 30%.

V lost 0 bases and J lost 5, with 16 bases in between. CDR1 is SQVTM and CDR2 is ANQGSEA in the germline V gene. The CDR3 extends over 15 amino acids. This clone came up a few times. Its antigen remains unidentified. Sequencing was done on a sample of PBMCs. The receptor was derived from a man aged 40-49 years in good health and CMV-seronegative. V and J are TRBV29-1 and TRBJ1-2; a possible D gene is TRBD1 (6 bases). CDR3 DNA: TGCAGCGTTGAAGACTACGGGACAAACTATTATGGCTACACCTTC. This encodes CSVEDYGTNYYGYTF.